Shown below are 15 T cell receptor beta chains from a single sample sequenced in a study of CD4 T cell repertoires in COVID-19. These memory T cells were uncultured and sequenced directly after ex vivo isolation. Only in-frame clones appear in the TCRdb table, and some are missing; sequencing was by immunoSEQ multiplex PCR. The table lists tens of thousands of clones, around 87% of them singletons. Sequenced material: central memory CD4+ T cells from blood, taken before the COVID-19 pandemic. The receptors here all came from a human donor who had COVID-19.

V is TRBV19 and J is TRBJ1-2, with 7 bases lining up with TRBD1. The CDR3 covers 14 residues. Germline V gene lookup returns CDR1 LNHDA and CDR2 SQIVND (reference sequence). J gave up 3 bases and V 7 bases, and 8 bases lay outside the gene matches. Here the CDR3 reads CASTPRGGDYGYTF. The CDR3 region has the DNA TGTGCCAGTACCCCTCGAGGGGGCGACTATGGCTACACCTTC.

The rearrangement uses TRBV29-1 and TRBJ2-1; 7 positions match TRBD2. Germline V CDR1 and CDR2: SQVTM, ANQGSEA. The CDR3 runs to 19 residues. Losses at the gene ends were 6 bases for V and 4 bases for J; bases not matched to a gene: 24. The CDR3 bases are TGCAGCGTCCCGACTTCGAGGGGCGGGAGAGCGCTTTTTTACAATGAGCAGTTCTTC. Translation gives CSVPTSRGGRALFYNEQFF.

This chain uses TRBV7-9 with TRBJ1-4; D call uncertain. This CDR3 has 17 amino acids. From germline, CDR1 is SEHNR and CDR2 FQNEAQ (reference sequence). V lost 2 bases to trimming and J lost 5 bases, with 18 bases between them. The CDR3 bases are TGTGCCAGCAGCTTACAAGGGTGGGGAGGGCTCAATGAAAAACTGTTTTTT. It codes for CASSLQGWGGLNEKLFF.

This clone was observed a single time. Relative to the germline gene, one junction end is altered; a read error may explain this. V is TRBV6-5 and J is TRBJ1-1; D is unclear. This CDR3 has 12 amino acids. Germline assignment: CDR1 MNHEY and CDR2 SVGAGI. The CDR3 DNA reads as TGTGCCAGCAGTTACGGTCCCGCGGGATTGATCTTT. It specifies CASSYGPAGLIF.

V and J are TRBV7-2 and TRBJ2-7; the match to TRBD2 covers 12 bases. This CDR3 is built from 14 residues. Germline V gene data show CDR1 as SGHTA and CDR2 as FQGNSA. The J segment lost 5 bases and the V segment lost 5 bases, leaving 4 bases of the junction unmatched. CDR3 nucleotide sequence: TGTGCCAGCAGCCCGACTAGCGGGAGAAACGAGCAGTACTTC. It is translated as CASSPTSGRNEQYF.

This rearrangement joins TRBV19 to TRBJ2-3, with D maybe TRBD1 (6 bases). Germline loops: CDR1 LNHDA, CDR2 SQIVND (reference sequence). This CDR3 spans 16 amino acids. V lost 1 base and J lost 4, with 15 bases in between. CDR3 sequence (DNA): TGTGCCAGTAGTATAGTGGGGGCACTCATAGCAGATACGCAGTATTTT. Translating gives CASSIVGALIADTQYF.

This chain joins TRBV30 and TRBJ1-1; 9 bases match TRBD1. Germline loops: CDR1 GTSNPN, CDR2 SVGIG (reference sequence). Trimming took 4 bases from V and 5 from J; bases not matched to a gene: 5. This CDR3 region has 13 residues. CDR3 sequence reads: CAWKGQGETEAFF. The CDR3 DNA sequence: TGTGCCTGGAAGGGACAGGGAGAGACTGAAGCTTTCTTT.

The chain recombines TRBV5-5 with TRBJ1-1, with 7 nucleotides matching TRBD1. In germline, CDR1 is SGHKS, CDR2 YYEKEE (reference sequence). This CDR3 comprises 14 residues. J gave up 0 bases and V 2 bases, and 1 base lay outside the gene matches. This CDR3 is CASSFDRVNTEAFF. Here the CDR3 DNA reads TGTGCCAGCAGCTTTGACAGGGTGAACACTGAAGCTTTCTTT.

The chain carries TRBV19 and TRBJ2-3; 10 bases match TRBD1. CDR1 and CDR2 (germline): LNHDA, SQIVND (reference sequence). With 5 bases clipped from V and 2 bases from J, the junction kept 7 bases outside the gene matches. CDR3 length: 16 residues. The CDR3 spells CASSLGQGEPTDTQYF. The CDR3 region has the DNA TGTGCCAGTAGTCTCGGACAGGGGGAGCCCACAGATACGCAGTATTTT.

V and J are TRBV7-6 and TRBJ2-2; D unclear. Germline CDR1 SGHVS, CDR2 FNYEAQ. Trimming cost V 1 base and J 6 bases, with 12 bases left between them. The CDR3 extends over 15 amino acids. Here the CDR3 DNA reads TGTGCCAGCAGCTTAGAAATCCCTCGCGCCGGGGAGCTGTTTTTT. This gives the protein CASSLEIPRAGELFF. The full variable domain, with the rest looked up from reference TRBV7-6 and TRBJ2-2, is GAGVSQSPRYKVTKRGQDVALRCDPISGHVSLYWYRQALGQGPEFLTYFNYEAQQDKSGLPNDRFSAERPEGSISTLTIQRTEQRDSAMYRCASSLEIPRAGELFFGEGSRLTVL.

The rearrangement links TRBV7-6 to TRBJ2-2; TRBD2 is a possible D gene (6 bases). The CDR3 sequence is 16 residues long. V was cut by 4 bases and J by 3 bases, with 15 bases left in between. The V gene's germline CDR1 is SGHVS and CDR2 FNYEAQ. This chain's CDR3 is CASSSTTGGYTGELFF. As DNA, the CDR3 is TGTGCCAGCAGCTCCACCACCGGAGGGTACACCGGGGAGCTGTTTTTT. The complete variable domain, with remaining parts taken from reference TRBV7-6 and TRBJ2-2, reads GAGVSQSPRYKVTKRGQDVALRCDPISGHVSLYWYRQALGQGPEFLTYFNYEAQQDKSGLPNDRFSAERPEGSISTLTIQRTEQRDSAMYRCASSSTTGGYTGELFFGEGSRLTVL.

The genes are TRBV7-8 and TRBJ1-3; no clear D. This CDR3 region has 14 residues. V shed 6 bases and J shed 11 bases, with 20 bases lying between them. Germline loops: CDR1 SGHVS, CDR2 FQNEAQ. CDR3 nucleotide sequence: TGTGCCAGCAGTCTAACTTGGTCCTCTGATTCCATATATTTT. Translating it yields CASSLTWSSDSIYF. Full variable domain (remainder filled in from reference TRBV7-8 and TRBJ1-3): GAGVSQSPRYKVAKRGQDVALRCDPISGHVSLFWYQQALGQGPEFLTYFQNEAQLDKSGLPSDRFFAERPEGSVSTLKIQRTQQEDSAVYLCASSLTWSSDSIYFGEGSWLTVV.

This clone has only one observation. The limits of the CDR3 on the DNA are not certain, so only TCRdb's listed CDR3 is given. This chain's CDR3 is CASSSSGQGRYGYTF. The J gene is TRBJ1-2, the V gene TRBV28; the table's D call, TRBD1, was not checked against the DNA. Germline CDR1 MDHEN, CDR2 SYDVKM. The CDR3 sequence runs 15 residues, both termini included.

The chain uses TRBV10-2 and TRBJ1-5; D gene ambiguous. From germline, CDR1 is WSHSY and CDR2 SAAADI. V was shortened by 6 bases and J by 5 bases, with 11 bases between the two germline ends. This CDR3 has 13 residues. The CDR3 nucleotides read TGCGCCAGCAGGGGAGGTATGGATCAGCCCCAGCATTTT. Residues: CASRGGMDQPQHF.

This CDR3 is CASSVPDTASNQPQHF. In DNA form, the CDR3 reads TGCGCCAGCAGTGTCCCCGACACCGCTAGCAATCAGCCCCAGCATTTT. This chain joins TRBV10-2 and TRBJ1-5; D not certain. The CDR3 is 16 residues long. Trimming left V 4 bases short and J 0 bases short, with 13 bases between. Germline V gives CDR1 WSHSY, CDR2 SAAADI.